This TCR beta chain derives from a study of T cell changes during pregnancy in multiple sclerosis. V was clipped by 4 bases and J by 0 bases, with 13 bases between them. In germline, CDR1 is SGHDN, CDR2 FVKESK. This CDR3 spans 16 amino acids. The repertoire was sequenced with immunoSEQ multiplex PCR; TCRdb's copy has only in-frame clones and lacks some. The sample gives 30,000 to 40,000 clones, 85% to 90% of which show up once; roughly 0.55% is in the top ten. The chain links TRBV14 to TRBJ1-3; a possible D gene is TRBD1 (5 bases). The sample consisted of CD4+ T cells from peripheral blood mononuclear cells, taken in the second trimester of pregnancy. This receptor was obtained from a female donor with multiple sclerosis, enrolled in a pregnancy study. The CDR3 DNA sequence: TGTGCCAGCAGCCCTACCCGGGGGAACTCTGGAAACACCATATATTTT. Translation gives CASSPTRGNSGNTIYF.